A single sample gave rise to the 20 T cell receptor beta chains below, sequenced in a study of T-cell memory formation after mild COVID-19 (dated by TCRdb to the early 2020s). The method was 5' RACE. TCRdb lists the instrument as Illumina NovaSeq 6000. TCRdb reprocessing: public reads trimmed at Q25 with fastp, clones called with MiXCR, in-frame beta chains kept. Entries are consolidated by CDR3 protein sequence, retaining the most common genes and DNA. The sample has roughly 500,000 distinct CDR3 sequences on record, just over 20% of them singletons. The ten largest clones take up approximately 13% of the sample. Sequenced: PBMCs or a T cell subset sorted from them (not recorded which). The receptors derive from an adult woman who had mild COVID-19 (a few samples of this study predate the infection). The sample titles of this study are shuffled in the database, so cell type and time point are left out; the donor was told from shared clones.

V is TRBV5-1 and J is TRBJ2-1; 7 bases are a match to TRBD1. The germline V gene has CDR1 SGHRS and CDR2 YFSETQ. Germline trimming cut 0 bases from V and 9 bases from J; bases unmatched to any gene: 6. The CDR3 spans 14 residues. CDR3 amino acids: CASSLGQGSSEQFF. DNA for the CDR3: TGCGCCAGCAGCTTGGGACAGGGCAGTAGTGAGCAGTTCTTC.

Points on this clonotype: Compared with germline, one end of the junction differs, possibly owing to a read error. The chain links TRBV7-7 to TRBJ2-3, with no clear D. The CDR3 spans 14 residues. Germline CDR1 reads SSHAT; CDR2 reads FNYEAQ (reference sequence). CDR3 protein: CASSPNFLTDTQYF. DNA of the CDR3: TGTGCTAGCAGCCCAAACTTCCTCACAGATACGCAGTATTTT.

The genes are TRBV7-6 and TRBJ2-1; no definite D call. Deletions cut 3 bases from V and 12 bases from J, with 3 bases between. Germline CDR1 SGHVS, CDR2 FNYEAQ. The CDR3 contains 9 residues. The CDR3 DNA sequence: TGTGCCAGCAGCTTTGGGCAGTTCTTC. This codes for CASSFGQFF.

This clonotype has ten or more counts. This chain joins TRBV5-1 and TRBJ2-5, with D perhaps TRBD1 or TRBD2 (5 bases each). V was pared by 7 bases and J by 5 bases, with 21 bases between. This CDR3 spans 15 amino acids. The germline gives CDR1 SGHRS, CDR2 YFSETQ. The CDR3 protein is CASGSPGQGDETQYF. DNA of the CDR3: TGCGCCAGCGGTTCCCCCGGGCAGGGAGACGAGACCCAGTACTTC.

CDR3 sequence reads: CASSLGQVNEKLFF. The CDR3 bases are TGCGCCAGCAGCTTAGGGCAGGTTAATGAAAAACTGTTTTTT. The chain couples TRBV5-1 to TRBJ1-4, with no clear D. The CDR3 contains 14 residues. The V gene lost 2 bases and the J gene lost 4 bases, with 9 bases spanning the gap. Germline CDR1 and CDR2: SGHRS and YFSETQ.

The J gene is TRBJ2-3, the V gene TRBV24-1, with D unresolved. The CDR3 is 13 amino acids. Per the germline V gene, CDR1 is KGHDR and CDR2 is SFDVKD. The chain's CDR3 is CASGPSPGDTQYF. The DNA for the CDR3 is TGTGCGTCGGGCCCCAGCCCCGGGGATACGCAGTATTTT.

This clonotype occurred a few times. The CDR3 region has the DNA TGTGCCATCAGTGAGTCTGAACAGGTGAACACTGAAGCTTTCTTT. Translation: CAISESEQVNTEAFF. The V call is TRBV10-3, the J call TRBJ1-1; D possibly corresponds to TRBD1 (5 bases). Germline loops: CDR1 ENHRY, CDR2 SYGVKD. The CDR3 is 15 amino acids. The germline V and J ends were trimmed by 0 bases and 0 bases, with 8 bases remaining between them.

This clonotype was seen ten or more times. The chain recombines TRBV7-2 with TRBJ2-1; 7 bases agree with TRBD2. J was trimmed by 14 bases and V by 3 bases; bases with no gene match: 4. From germline, CDR1 is SGHTA and CDR2 FQGNSA. This CDR3 comprises 11 residues. In DNA, the CDR3 is TGTGCCAGCAGCTTGATGCGGGAGAAGTTCTTC. Translating gives CASSLMREKFF.

This sequence joins TRBV20-1 and TRBJ2-2; D may be TRBD1 (6 bases). From germline, CDR1 is DFQATT and CDR2 SNEGSKA (reference sequence). The CDR3 has 16 amino acids. Trimming pared 0 bases from V and 3 bases from J, leaving 14 bases between. CDR3: CSARDLQGPDTGELFF. CDR3 DNA sequence: TGCAGTGCTAGAGATCTACAGGGTCCCGACACCGGGGAGCTGTTTTTT.

This clonotype was seen a few times. This chain connects TRBV7-9 to TRBJ2-2; D is ambiguous. V was trimmed by 2 bases and J by 4 bases, leaving 8 bases between them. CDR1 SEHNR and CDR2 FQNEAQ come from the germline V gene (reference sequence). The CDR3 length is 14 residues. As DNA, the CDR3 is TGTGCCAGCAGCTTACGGTCCTCCACCGGGGAGCTGTTTTTT. Amino acid sequence: CASSLRSSTGELFF.

The CDR3, as DNA: TGTGCCAGCAGCCAAGACACGGGACAGCGCGTGAAAGAGACCCAGTACTTC. Amino acids: CASSQDTGQRVKETQYF. The rearrangement joins TRBV3-1 to TRBJ2-5, with 7 bases aligning to TRBD1. The CDR3 covers 17 residues. Trimming at V came to 0 bases and at J to 3 bases, leaving 10 bases not matched to a gene. Germline V gene data show CDR1 as LGHDT and CDR2 as YNNKEL (reference sequence).

The chain recombines TRBV7-9 with TRBJ2-7, with 7 bases identical to TRBD1. This CDR3 spans 14 amino acids. The junction had 7 bases not matched to a gene; V was cut back by 5 bases and J by 3 bases. Per the germline V gene, CDR1 is SEHNR and CDR2 is FQNEAQ (reference sequence). This chain's CDR3 is CASSARDSFYEQYF. The CDR3 region has the DNA TGTGCCAGCAGCGCCCGGGACAGCTTCTACGAGCAGTACTTC.

The chain recombines TRBV6-1 with TRBJ1-1; D gene ambiguous. The CDR3 covers 18 residues. V lost 3 bases, J lost 1 base, and 21 bases lay in between. From germline, CDR1 is MNHNS and CDR2 SASEGT. The CDR3 DNA follows: TGTGCCAGCAGTGACCCCGCGCTTTTAGGGCGCCGGAACACTGAAGCTTTCTTT. Protein product: CASSDPALLGRRNTEAFF.

The chain employs TRBV7-3 and TRBJ1-2, with 8 bases fitting TRBD1. CDR1 is SGHTA, CDR2 FQGTGA, per germline. J gave up 6 bases and V 0 bases, and 12 bases lay outside the gene matches. CDR3 length equals 17 residues. CDR3 DNA sequence: TGTGCCAGCAGCTTAACCCCCGGACAGGGCCTATGGGATGGCTACACCTTC. This codes for CASSLTPGQGLWDGYTF.

This clonotype was found a few times. The J gene is TRBJ1-2, the V gene TRBV7-2, with 8 bases lining up with TRBD1. The length of the CDR3 is 16 residues. Germline loops: CDR1 SGHTA, CDR2 FQGNSA. J lost 8 bases, V lost 9 bases, and 20 bases had no gene match. The chain's CDR3 is CASPPGRGRGPEGYTF. The CDR3 nucleotides read TGTGCCAGTCCCCCAGGACGGGGCAGGGGGCCGGAGGGCTACACCTTC. Looking up the rest from reference TRBV7-2 and TRBJ1-2 gives the full variable domain: GAGVSQSPSNKVTEKGKDVELRCDPISGHTALYWYRQSLGQGLEFLIYFQGNSAPDKSGLPSDRFSAERTGGSVSTLTIQRTQQEDSAVYLCASPPGRGRGPEGYTFGSGTRLTVV.

V is TRBV2 and J is TRBJ2-1; 9 bases are a match to TRBD1. Trimming took 6 bases from V and 6 from J; bases not matched to a gene: 12. Looked up from germline, CDR1 is SNHLY and CDR2 is FYNNEI. CDR3 length equals 16 residues. The CDR3 bases are TGTGCCAGCAGAGAGAGGGCGGGACAGGGAGCCAATGAGCAGTTCTTC. It encodes CASRERAGQGANEQFF.

There are a few counts of this clonotype. The chain employs TRBV9 and TRBJ1-1; 10 nucleotides line up with TRBD1. The germline V gene has CDR1 SGDLS and CDR2 YYNGEE. CDR3 length equals 16 residues. Trimming cost V 4 bases and J 1 base; bases outside gene matches: 7. CDR3 in DNA: TGTGCCAGCAGCTCGACAGGGGGCGCTTGGAACACTGAAGCTTTCTTT. Residues: CASSSTGGAWNTEAFF. The entire variable domain, with the rest obtained from reference TRBV9 and TRBJ1-1, is as follows: DSGVTQTPKHLITATGQRVTLRCSPRSGDLSVYWYQQSLDQGLQFLIQYYNGEERAKGNILERFSAQQFPDLHSELNLSSLELGDSALYFCASSSTGGAWNTEAFFGQGTRLTVV.

This clonotype has at least ten counts. The CDR3 spells CASSQVLTDTQYF. Here the CDR3 DNA reads TGCGCCAGCAGCCAAGTTCTCACAGATACGCAGTATTTT. The chain recombines TRBV4-1 with TRBJ2-3; D uncertain. CDR3 length: 13 amino acids. Germline V lookup: CDR1 MGHRA, CDR2 YSYEKL. Trimming left V 1 base short and J 2 bases short, with 4 bases between.

This clonotype was detected a few times. The chain employs TRBV7-9 and TRBJ2-1, with D possibly being TRBD2 (5 bases). The V end was cut by 1 base, the J end by 6 bases, with 16 bases between. Per germline, CDR1 SEHNR and CDR2 FQNEAQ (reference sequence). CDR3 size: 16 residues. In DNA form, the CDR3 reads TGTGCCAGCAGCTTAGACCCCGACTACATCTCCAATGAGCAGTTCTTC. Residues: CASSLDPDYISNEQFF.

In regard to this clonotype: Given the absence of the conserved phenylalanine or tryptophan at the CDR3 end, a read error is likely. The DNA is omitted, as the CDR3 cannot be located on it reliably, and the CDR3 follows TCRdb's listing. This chain uses TRBV9 with TRBJ2-7; TRBD1, the D gene given by the table, was not confirmed from the DNA. CDR1 and CDR2 from the germline V gene are SGDLS and YYNGEE. Both ends counted, the CDR3 spans 9 residues. This CDR3 reads CASSPNRTI.